Listed here are 7 T cell receptor beta chains from one sample, sequenced in a study of regulatory T cells in long-lasting Graves disease. Noted time point: newly diagnosed GD, antithyroid drugs for less than 3 months. Following extraction of RNA from PBMCs, that RNA was used to make the TCR library. For TCR beta, libraries came from iRepertoire HTBI primers and Arm-PCR of CDR3 regions. TCRdb re-analysed the multiplex PCR reads in MiXCR, keeping a single row per CDR3 protein. The sample yields roughly 400,000 distinct CDR3 sequences, 16% seen once. The same specimen was also included in a second study, on T cells in Graves' hyperthyroidism and ophthalmopathy.

The sequenced sample was peripheral blood mononuclear cells (PBMCs), obtained at new diagnosis, from a patient treated with antithyroid drugs. The receptor source for this set is a woman aged 18-35 years with Graves disease.

This clonotype has a handful of counts. J is TRBJ2-5 and V is TRBV6-1; D uncertain. The CDR3 extends over 16 amino acids. V was cut by 6 bases and J by 4 bases, with 21 bases left in between. Looked up from germline, CDR1 is MNHNS and CDR2 is SASEGT. The chain's CDR3 is CASSSGSRPRRETQYF. The DNA of the CDR3 is TGTGCCAGCAGCTCCGGGTCCCGTCCTAGGCGAGAGACCCAGTACTTC.

This clonotype was observed many times. The V and J genes are TRBV28 and TRBJ2-3; D remains unclear. The CDR3 runs 13 residues. Germline CDR1 MDHEN, CDR2 SYDVKM. Trimming stripped 5 bases from V and 2 bases from J, with 8 bases between. The CDR3 loop is CASSPTPTDTQYF. For the CDR3, the DNA is TGTGCCAGCAGTCCTACCCCCACAGATACGCAGTATTTT. Filled out from reference TRBV28 and TRBJ2-3, the complete variable domain reads DVKVTQSSRYLVKRTGEKVFLECVQDMDHENMFWYRQDPGLGLRLIYFSYDVKMKEKGDIPEGYSVSREKKERFSLILESASTNQTSMYLCASSPTPTDTQYFGPGTRLTVL.

J is TRBJ2-1 and V is TRBV20-1; 10 nucleotides align to TRBD2. V lost 3 bases to trimming and J lost 8 bases; unmatched junction nucleotides: 10. CDR1 is DFQATT, CDR2 SNEGSKA, per germline (reference sequence). CDR3 size: 15 residues. The CDR3 spells CSASLASGSIYEQFF. The CDR3 DNA is TGCAGTGCTAGCCTGGCTAGCGGGAGTATATATGAGCAGTTCTTC.

This clonotype was seen repeatedly, ten times or more. This chain joins TRBV27 and TRBJ1-2; TRBD1 matches 8 bases. Germline V lookup: CDR1 MNHEY, CDR2 SMNVEV (reference sequence). V trimming: 0 bases; J trimming: 5 bases; junction bases outside the gene matches: 8. CDR3 size: 16 residues. This CDR3 is CASSLSLPGTGYGYTF. The CDR3, as DNA: TGTGCCAGCAGTTTATCTCTCCCCGGGACAGGATATGGCTACACCTTC.

This clonotype appeared many times. V gene TRBV2 combines with J gene TRBJ2-1; TRBD2 matches at 12 bases. Trimming took 8 bases from V and 7 from J; bases not matched to a gene: 12. Germline lookup yields CDR1 SNHLY and CDR2 FYNNEI. The CDR3 runs to 16 residues. The CDR3 DNA reads TGTGCCAGCCTAGCAGAAACTAGCGGGAGGATAAATGAGCAGTTCTTC. Translated: CASLAETSGRINEQFF.

This clonotype showed up many times. The rearrangement links TRBV28 to TRBJ2-1, with unresolved D. The CDR3 runs 14 residues. Germline CDR1 is MDHEN and CDR2 is SYDVKM. Trimming left V 6 bases short and J 6 bases short, with 15 bases between. CDR3 loop: CASSQHGGSNEQFF. The DNA of the CDR3 is TGTGCCAGCAGCCAACATGGCGGATCCAATGAGCAGTTCTTC.

The J gene is TRBJ2-7, the V gene TRBV30; 12 nucleotides line up with TRBD2. The ends lost 5 bases at V and 0 bases at J; junction bases unmatched: 2. The CDR3 is 14 residues long. Germline CDR1 and CDR2: GTSNPN and SVGIG (reference sequence). CDR3 nucleotide sequence: TGTGCCTGGGAACTAGCGGGAGGCTCCTACGAGCAGTACTTC. Translating it yields CAWELAGGSYEQYF.